This TCR beta chain was retrieved from a study of early T cells in non-severe SARS-CoV-2 infection. Whole-study context: The study sequenced bulk RNA from unsorted whole blood, with chains unpaired.

Study-wide results and caveats: Anti-spike CD8 specificities were favored by VDJdb matching, whose results missed private and CD4 specificities.

This clonotype was found a few times. Its specificity is unknown. Unique molecular identifier tags were affixed to discrete cDNA molecules. Each CDR3 protein gets one entry after TCRdb re-called the 5' RACE reads with MiXCR. The sample carries tens of thousands of distinct CDR3 sequences, over 9% recorded once. Sequenced material: whole blood, taken at baseline. The sequence derives from an adult who was a healthcare worker with PCR-confirmed SARS-CoV-2 infection or an uninfected control (not recorded which).

This chain's CDR3 is CSATPGDSGSYEQYF. In DNA, the CDR3 is TGCAGTGCTACCCCCGGAGACTCGGGCTCCTACGAGCAGTACTTC. This sequence joins TRBV20-1 and TRBJ2-7; D not resolved. This CDR3 comprises 15 residues. CDR1 is DFQATT, CDR2 SNEGSKA, per germline (reference sequence). V lost 4 bases, J lost 0 bases, and 16 bases lay in between.